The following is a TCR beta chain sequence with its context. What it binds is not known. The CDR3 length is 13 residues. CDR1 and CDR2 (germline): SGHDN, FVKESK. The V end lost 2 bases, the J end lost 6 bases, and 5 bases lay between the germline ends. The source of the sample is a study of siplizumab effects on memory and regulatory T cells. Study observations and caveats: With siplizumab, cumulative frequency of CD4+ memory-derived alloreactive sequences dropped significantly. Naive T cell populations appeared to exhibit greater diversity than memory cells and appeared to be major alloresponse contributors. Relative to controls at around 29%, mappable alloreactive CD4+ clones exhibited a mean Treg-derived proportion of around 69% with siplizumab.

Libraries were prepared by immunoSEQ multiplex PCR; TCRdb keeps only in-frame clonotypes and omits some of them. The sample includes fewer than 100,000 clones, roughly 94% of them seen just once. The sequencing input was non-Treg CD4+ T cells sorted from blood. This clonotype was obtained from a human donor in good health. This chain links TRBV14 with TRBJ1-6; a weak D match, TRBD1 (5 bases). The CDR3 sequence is CASSQQGNSPLHF. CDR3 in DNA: TGTGCCAGCAGCCAACAGGGTAATTCACCCCTCCACTTT.